One T cell receptor beta chain is described in this entry. The antigen remains undetermined. The data derive from a study of cytomegalovirus exposure and HLA in healthy donors. PCR used 60 Vbeta primers and 13 Jbeta primers. Some clones are missing from TCRdb's copy, which holds only in-frame ones; the method was immunoSEQ multiplex PCR. The sample shows approximately 130,000 clones, 75% to 90% of them seen only once. Overall study results and limits: Altogether, some 160 TCR beta chains were recorded as cytomegalovirus-associated. Data from an earlier analysis indicated that most TCR beta V segments were productive either about 87% or about 30% of the time. As a later analysis revealed, most CMV-associated TCR beta chains appeared HLA-restricted.

The sequenced material came from PBMCs. The TCR sequence derives from a man between 40 and 49 years old in good health and CMV-seronegative.

In nucleotides, the CDR3 is TGTGCCAGCAGTTATGACAGGGTCATGAACACTGAAGCTTTCTTT. Amino acid sequence: CASSYDRVMNTEAFF. This sequence joins TRBV6-5 and TRBJ1-1; 7 bases fit TRBD1. Germline assignment: CDR1 MNHEY and CDR2 SVGAGI. J gave up 0 bases and V 3 bases, and 4 bases lay outside the gene matches. The CDR3 has 15 residues.